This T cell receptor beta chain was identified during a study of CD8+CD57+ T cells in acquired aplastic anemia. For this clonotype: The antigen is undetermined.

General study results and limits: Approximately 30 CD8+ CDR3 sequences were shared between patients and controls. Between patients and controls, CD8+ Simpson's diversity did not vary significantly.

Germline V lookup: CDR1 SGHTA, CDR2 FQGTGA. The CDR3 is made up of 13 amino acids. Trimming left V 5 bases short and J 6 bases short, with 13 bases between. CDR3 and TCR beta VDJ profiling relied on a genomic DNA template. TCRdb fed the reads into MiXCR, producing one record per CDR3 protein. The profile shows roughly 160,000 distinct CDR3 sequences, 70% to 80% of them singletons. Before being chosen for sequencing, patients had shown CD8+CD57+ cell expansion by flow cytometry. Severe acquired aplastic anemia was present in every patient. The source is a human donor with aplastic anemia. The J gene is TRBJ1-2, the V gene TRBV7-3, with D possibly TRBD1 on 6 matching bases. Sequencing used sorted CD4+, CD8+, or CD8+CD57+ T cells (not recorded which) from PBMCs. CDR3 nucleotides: TGTGCCAGCAGCCGCAGGGGAGGGGATGGCTACACCTTC. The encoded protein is CASSRRGGDGYTF. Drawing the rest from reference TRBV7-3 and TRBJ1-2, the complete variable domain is GAGVSQTPSNKVTEKGKYVELRCDPISGHTALYWYRQSLGQGPEFLIYFQGTGAADDSGLPNDRFFAVRPEGSVSTLKIQRTERGDSAVYLCASSRRGGDGYTFGSGTRLTVV.